The rows below give T cell receptor beta chains drawn from one sample of a study of spatial heterogeneity in lung cancer. TCRdb used MiXCR to reprocess the 5' RACE reads, holding one entry per CDR3 protein. Of roughly 5,000 distinct CDR3 sequences detected, 3.9% appear once; the ten largest clones hold under 15%. Sequencing was performed on normal lung tissue next to the tumor, taken at surgery. All receptors derive from a male donor with early-stage non-small cell lung cancer. CDR3s include the opening cysteine and the closing phenylalanine or tryptophan. The D gene is left open where the match is weak. Clone size, where shown, is once, few, many, or a class for clones that have expanded.

v_call: TRBV7-2; clone_size: large; j_call: TRBJ1-1; d_call: TRBD1; cdr3_aa: CASSLSTGGEAFF; cdr3_nt: TGTGCCAGCAGCTTAAGTACAGGGGGGGAAGCTTTCTTT
v_call: TRBV27; clone_size: medium-sized; j_call: TRBJ1-1; d_call: -; cdr3_aa: CASSRYGGGNEAFF; cdr3_nt: TGTGCCAGCAGTCGATATGGGGGGGGGAATGAAGCTTTCTTT
v_call: TRBV11-2; clone_size: medium-sized; j_call: TRBJ1-3; d_call: -; cdr3_aa: CASSPRQLPGNTIYF; cdr3_nt: TGTGCCAGCAGCCCCCGGCAGCTACCTGGAAACACCATATATTTT
v_call: TRBV7-3; clone_size: many; j_call: TRBJ2-3; d_call: -; cdr3_aa: CASSLIGDTQYF; cdr3_nt: TGTGCCAGCAGCTTAATCGGAGATACGCAGTATTTT
v_call: TRBV14; clone_size: medium-sized; j_call: TRBJ1-5; d_call: -; cdr3_aa: CASSQDSNQPQHF; cdr3_nt: TGTGCCAGCAGCCAAGACAGCAATCAGCCCCAGCATTTT
v_call: TRBV12-3/TRBV12-4; clone_size: few; j_call: TRBJ2-3; d_call: -; cdr3_aa: CASSPLAQITDTQYF; cdr3_nt: TGTGCCAGCAGCCCGCTAGCGCAGATCACAGATACGCAGTATTTT
v_call: TRBV29-1; clone_size: medium-sized; j_call: TRBJ2-5; d_call: -; cdr3_aa: CSVPTYQETQYF; cdr3_nt: TGCAGCGTGCCGACGTACCAAGAGACCCAGTACTTC
v_call: TRBV15; clone_size: many; j_call: TRBJ1-1; d_call: -; cdr3_aa: CATSIQRNTEAFF; cdr3_nt: TGTGCCACCAGCATACAGCGGAACACTGAAGCTTTCTTT
v_call: TRBV12-3/TRBV12-4; clone_size: many; j_call: TRBJ2-5; d_call: TRBD2; cdr3_aa: CASSPPARGRETQYF; cdr3_nt: TGTGCCAGCAGTCCCCCGGCGCGGGGGAGAGAGACCCAGTACTTC
v_call: TRBV5-1; clone_size: many; j_call: TRBJ1-5; d_call: -; cdr3_aa: CASSLDTASNQPQHF; cdr3_nt: TGCGCCAGCAGCTTGGATACAGCGAGCAATCAGCCCCAGCATTTT
v_call: TRBV7-2; clone_size: many; j_call: TRBJ1-3; d_call: TRBD1; cdr3_aa: CASSQQGVFGNTIYF; cdr3_nt: TGTGCCAGCAGCCAACAGGGGGTATTTGGAAACACCATATATTTT
v_call: TRBV10-1; clone_size: medium-sized; j_call: TRBJ1-1; d_call: -; cdr3_aa: CASSPRRNTEAFF; cdr3_nt: TGCGCCAGCAGCCCCCGGCGGAACACTGAAGCTTTCTTT
v_call: TRBV5-6; clone_size: medium-sized; j_call: TRBJ2-1; d_call: TRBD1; cdr3_aa: CASRQGTGNEQFF; cdr3_nt: TGTGCCAGCAGACAGGGGACAGGGAATGAGCAGTTCTTC
v_call: TRBV6-1; clone_size: medium-sized; j_call: TRBJ2-2; d_call: -; cdr3_aa: CAVESGGWTGELFF; cdr3_nt: TGTGCCGTTGAGAGCGGAGGGTGGACCGGGGAGCTGTTTTTT
v_call: TRBV5-1; clone_size: many; j_call: TRBJ2-1; d_call: TRBD2; cdr3_aa: CASSLQLAGGYYNEQFF; cdr3_nt: TGCGCCAGCAGCTTGCAACTAGCGGGAGGATACTACAATGAGCAGTTCTTC
v_call: TRBV6-6; clone_size: many; j_call: TRBJ1-2; d_call: -; cdr3_aa: CASRESRTNGYTF; cdr3_nt: TGTGCCAGCAGGGAGTCGAGGACGAATGGCTACACCTTC
v_call: TRBV7-9; clone_size: few; j_call: TRBJ2-7; d_call: -; cdr3_aa: CASSFWGYEQYF; cdr3_nt: TGTGCCAGCAGCTTTTGGGGGTACGAGCAGTACTTC
v_call: TRBV13; clone_size: -; j_call: TRBJ2-1; d_call: TRBD2; cdr3_aa: CASSSSGAYNEQFF; cdr3_nt: TGTGCCAGCAGCTCTAGCGGTGCCTACAATGAGCAGTTCTTC
v_call: TRBV5-4; clone_size: many; j_call: TRBJ1-1; d_call: -; cdr3_aa: CASSLIGWRWDTMNTEAFF; cdr3_nt: TGTGCCAGCAGCTTGATCGGTTGGCGATGGGACACGATGAACACTGAAGCTTTCTTT
v_call: TRBV9; clone_size: medium-sized; j_call: TRBJ1-5; d_call: -; cdr3_aa: CASTQQSNQPQHF; cdr3_nt: TGTGCCAGCACCCAACAAAGCAATCAGCCCCAGCATTTT
v_call: TRBV7-7; clone_size: medium-sized; j_call: TRBJ2-2; d_call: TRBD2; cdr3_aa: CASSSTSGGTGELFF; cdr3_nt: TGTGCCAGCAGCTCGACTAGCGGGGGGACCGGGGAGCTGTTTTTT
v_call: TRBV20-1; clone_size: -; j_call: TRBJ2-3; d_call: TRBD2; cdr3_aa: CSASPSSGGASDTQYF; cdr3_nt: TGCAGTGCCTCACCCTCTAGCGGGGGGGCATCAGATACGCAGTATTTT
v_call: TRBV11-1; clone_size: many; j_call: TRBJ1-4; d_call: TRBD1; cdr3_aa: CASSLSTGGLTNEKLFF; cdr3_nt: TGTGCCAGCAGCTTGTCGACAGGGGGACTCACTAATGAAAAACTGTTTTTT
v_call: TRBV12-3/TRBV12-4; clone_size: many; j_call: TRBJ2-5; d_call: -; cdr3_aa: CASSLNGPDRETQYF; cdr3_nt: TGTGCCAGCAGTTTAAATGGCCCGGACAGAGAGACCCAGTACTTC
v_call: TRBV6-1; clone_size: many; j_call: TRBJ2-5; d_call: TRBD1; cdr3_aa: CASSLRGRETQYF; cdr3_nt: TGTGCCAGCAGTTTAAGGGGGCGAGAGACCCAGTACTTC
v_call: TRBV3-1; clone_size: many; j_call: TRBJ2-2; d_call: TRBD1; cdr3_aa: CASSQGTGGNTGELFF; cdr3_nt: TGTGCCAGCAGCCAAGGAACAGGGGGAAACACCGGGGAGCTGTTTTTT
v_call: TRBV6-5; clone_size: medium-sized; j_call: TRBJ2-7; d_call: TRBD1; cdr3_aa: CASSYYPVWGTGLPYEQYF; cdr3_nt: TGTGCCAGCAGTTACTACCCCGTCTGGGGGACAGGGCTTCCCTACGAGCAGTACTTC
v_call: TRBV27; clone_size: medium-sized; j_call: TRBJ1-1; d_call: -; cdr3_aa: CASSLNGEAFF; cdr3_nt: TGTGCCAGCAGTTTAAACGGAGAAGCTTTCTTT